These T cell receptor beta chains were read from a single sample in a study of T cell changes during pregnancy in multiple sclerosis. Measured with immunoSEQ multiplex PCR; TCRdb has only the in-frame clones, and not every one. The sample lists over 50,000 clones, about 83% occurring once. Sequencing input: peripheral blood from another person, used as feeder cells. All receptors come from a human donor whose cells served as feeder cells for cultures in a pregnancy study. Each CDR3 is given without its conserved first and last residue. A D gene is named only where the DNA matches it firmly.

d_call	v_call	cdr3_aa
NA	TRBV5-4	ASSRTAETQY
NA	TRBV21-1	ASTSPRNRVNEKLF
TRBD2	TRBV6-5	ASTGAGAFQEQY
NA	TRBV6-5	ASSSRTSVQETQY
TRBD1	TRBV7-2	ASSLAQGAGQPQH
NA	TRBV6-6	ASSYRAPDSNQPQH
NA	TRBV5-1	ASRAGTAYEQY
NA	TRBV7-2	ASSLAPGGTGNTIY
NA	TRBV5-4	ASSLGGGSPYNEQF
NA	TRBV29-1	SVEEQGNEQF
NA	TRBV4-2	ASRQGYNRRSKEAVAGELF
NA	TRBV30	AWSVGQNQY
TRBD1	TRBV2	ASSLSGQANYGYT
TRBD1	TRBV7-8	ASSLRDRRTGGTGELF
TRBD1	TRBV29-1	SATRQGGYEQY
NA	TRBV4-3	ASSQHSGAQPQH
TRBD1	TRBV10-2	ASTGQGSTEAF
TRBD1	TRBV5-1	ASNEQGDNEKLF
NA	TRBV30	AWAGGTAFGNTIY
NA	TRBV11-2	ASSLDPPPNEQY
NA	TRBV5-6	ASTVWAGYSYEQY
NA	TRBV6-5	ASSYSSPGNEQF
NA	TRBV2	ASSEVRARRDDEQY
TRBD2	TRBV7-9	ASSSGTSGGSYNEQF
NA	TRBV6-1	ASSEAVGVYNSPLH
TRBD1	TRBV19	ASSGQGGTGELF
NA	TRBV18	ASSPNRGYT
NA	TRBV15	ATSREGETNEKLF
NA	TRBV27	ASSPRGASYGYT
TRBD2	TRBV7-2	ASSPVLKTSVYFEETQY
NA	TRBV6-5	ASRPGPNYGYT
TRBD1	TRBV5-1	ASSLGQGTFTDTQY
NA	TRBV5-1	ASSFDGTYEQY
NA	TRBV29-1	SDGGWGYT
TRBD2	TRBV19	ASRAGEAGGDTQY
NA	TRBV30	AGLDRHYGYT
NA	TRBV9	ASSPKSGTPNTGELF
TRBD1	TRBV2	ASRGQGPWH
NA	TRBV5-1	ASSLEVGSYEQY
NA	TRBV18	ASSPGSGHNEQF
TRBD1	TRBV27	ASSLAPPNRGADTQY
NA	TRBV6-5	ASSLRDVRGEQF
NA	TRBV28	ASSSLPRGLGYGYT
TRBD1	TRBV4-2	ASQGGSARQPGTEAF
NA	TRBV5-1	ASSQPRGRNNNEQF
TRBD2	TRBV28	ASSSGTSRRGYEQY
TRBD1	TRBV25-1	ASSDAGTANTEAF
NA	TRBV5-4	ASSLSGDPHYEQY
NA	TRBV4-3	ASSQDRRTYEQY
NA	TRBV7-8	ASSLLGVSGANVLT
TRBD2	TRBV7-2	ASSSGTSGGPGYEQY
NA	TRBV2	ASSEGAYNEQF
NA	TRBV11-2	ASSLGVAHYNEQF